These 11 T cell receptor beta chains were all obtained from the same sample, sequenced in a study of OX40 agonist ivuxolimab in advanced cancers. Data came from immunoSEQ multiplex PCR; TCRdb stores just in-frame clones and leaves some out. This table has about 82,000 clones, roughly 90% appearing once. The specimen was CD4+ or CD8+ T cells sorted from blood, collected in a trial of the OX40 agonist ivuxolimab. The source of these receptors is an adult with an advanced solid tumor such as melanoma, head and neck, liver or kidney cancer.

This sequence joins TRBV9 and TRBJ2-3; D is undetermined. This CDR3 contains 12 residues. Germline assignment: CDR1 SGDLS and CDR2 YYNGEE. Trimming removed 4 bases from V and 0 bases from J, with 3 bases in between. CDR3 sequence: CASSISTDTQYF. In DNA form, the CDR3 reads TGTGCCAGCAGCATAAGCACAGATACGCAGTATTTT.

The rearrangement joins TRBV10-3 to TRBJ2-3; TRBD1 aligns across 9 bases. After removal of 9 bases from V and 0 bases from J, the junction contained 7 bases not matched to a gene. This CDR3 has 15 residues. The germline V gene has CDR1 ENHRY and CDR2 SYGVKD. This CDR3 is CAIKQGAQSTDTQYF. The CDR3, as DNA: TGTGCCATTAAACAGGGGGCGCAGAGCACAGATACGCAGTATTTT.

This clone was seen just once. This rearrangement joins TRBV6-5 to TRBJ1-5, with 7 positions matching TRBD1. Germline values: CDR1 MNHEY, CDR2 SVGAGI. V shed 5 bases, J shed 4 bases, and the junction held 2 bases outside the gene matches. CDR3 length equals 13 residues. This chain's CDR3 is CASSTRGNQPQHF. In DNA form, the CDR3 reads TGTGCCAGCAGTACCAGGGGGAATCAGCCCCAGCATTTT.

The rearrangement joins TRBV7-3 to TRBJ2-2; TRBD1 agrees at 8 bases. The J segment lost 3 bases and the V segment lost 2 bases, leaving 11 bases of the junction unmatched. CDR3 length: 18 residues. CDR1 is SGHTA and CDR2 is FQGTGA in the germline V gene. CDR3 DNA sequence: TGTGCCAGCAGCTTATTTGGGCGACAGGGGACATACACCGGGGAGCTGTTTTTT. Its protein product is CASSLFGRQGTYTGELFF. The full variable domain, its missing parts supplied by reference TRBV7-3 and TRBJ2-2, is GAGVSQTPSNKVTEKGKYVELRCDPISGHTALYWYRQSLGQGPEFLIYFQGTGAADDSGLPNDRFFAVRPEGSVSTLKIQRTERGDSAVYLCASSLFGRQGTYTGELFFGEGSRLTVL.

The genes are TRBV19 and TRBJ1-4; 9 nucleotides line up with TRBD1. Germline CDR1 LNHDA, CDR2 SQIVND (reference sequence). The CDR3 is made up of 15 amino acids. V was pared by 2 bases and J by 3 bases, with 1 base of the junction left unmatched. DNA of the CDR3: TGTGCCAGTAGTATAACAGGGGGCCCTAATGAAAAACTGTTTTTT. Protein product: CASSITGGPNEKLFF.

V and J are TRBV7-9 and TRBJ2-1; TRBD2 matches 10 bases. V gave up 4 bases and J gave up 7 bases; unmatched junction bases: 10. From germline, CDR1 is SEHNR and CDR2 FQNEAQ (reference sequence). This CDR3 has 16 residues. The CDR3 sequence is CASSSFQAGGPNEQFF. The CDR3 region has the DNA TGTGCCAGCAGCTCCTTCCAAGCGGGGGGGCCGAATGAGCAGTTCTTC. Full variable domain (missing parts from reference TRBV7-9 and TRBJ2-1): DTGVSQNPRHKITKRGQNVTFRCDPISEHNRLYWYRQTLGQGPEFLTYFQNEAQLEKSRLLSDRFSAERPKGSFSTLEIQRTEQGDSAMYLCASSSFQAGGPNEQFFGPGTRLTVL.

This rearrangement joins TRBV28 to TRBJ2-7, with D possibly matching TRBD2 (6 bases). V lost 5 bases and J lost 2, with 10 bases in between. The CDR3 is made up of 13 amino acids. Germline V CDR1 and CDR2: MDHEN, SYDVKM. CDR3 sequence: CASSSGGPYEQYF. As DNA, the CDR3 is TGTGCCAGCAGTAGCGGAGGGCCCTACGAGCAGTACTTC.

The rearrangement joins TRBV7-2 to TRBJ2-1; the match to TRBD1 covers 8 bases. V lost 2 bases, J lost 7 bases, and 13 bases stayed unmatched. CDR1 SGHTA and CDR2 FQGNSA come from the germline V gene. The CDR3 is 17 amino acids. The CDR3 DNA reads as TGTGCCAGCAGCTTAAGTGACCGGACAGGGAGGTGGAATGAGCAGTTCTTC. Translated: CASSLSDRTGRWNEQFF.

This sequence joins TRBV6-6 and TRBJ1-2; 8 bases match TRBD1. Germline V gene lookup returns CDR1 MNHNY and CDR2 SVGAGI (reference sequence). The V gene end was trimmed by 4 bases and the J gene end by 8 bases; junction bases not matched to a gene: 6. This CDR3 contains 13 residues. The CDR3 protein is CASSSGQGEGYTF. As DNA, the CDR3 is TGTGCCAGCAGTTCCGGACAGGGTGAGGGCTACACCTTC.

This chain uses TRBV19 with TRBJ1-2; the D is unclear. The CDR3 runs to 12 residues. CDR1 is LNHDA and CDR2 is SQIVND in the germline V gene (reference sequence). Trimming took off 6 bases at V and 7 bases at J, with 12 bases between the two ends. The chain's CDR3 is CASRKTETGYTF. In nucleotides, the CDR3 is TGTGCCAGTAGGAAGACCGAGACTGGCTACACCTTC.

The chain has TRBV11-2 and TRBJ2-3; D ambiguous. The CDR3 contains 13 residues. Germline assignment: CDR1 SGHAT and CDR2 FQNNGV. Trimming removed 5 bases from V and 6 bases from J, with 12 bases in between. The CDR3 bases are TGTGCCAGCAGCGGTCGACTGATTGATACGCAGTATTTT. Translating it yields CASSGRLIDTQYF.